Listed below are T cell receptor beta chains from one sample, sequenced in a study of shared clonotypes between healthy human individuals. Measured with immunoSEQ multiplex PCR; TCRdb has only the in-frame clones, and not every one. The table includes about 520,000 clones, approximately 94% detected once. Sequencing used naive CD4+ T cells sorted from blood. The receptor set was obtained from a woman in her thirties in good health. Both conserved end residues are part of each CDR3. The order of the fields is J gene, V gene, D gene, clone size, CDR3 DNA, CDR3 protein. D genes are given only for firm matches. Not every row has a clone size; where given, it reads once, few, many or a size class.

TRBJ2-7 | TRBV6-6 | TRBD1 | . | TGTGCCAGCAGTTACTCTGGGGACAGCTCCTACGAGCAGTACTTC | CASSYSGDSSYEQYF
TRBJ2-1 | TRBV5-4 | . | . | TGTGCCAGCAGCTTTCGGGGGCCCTACAATGAGCAGTTCTTC | CASSFRGPYNEQFF
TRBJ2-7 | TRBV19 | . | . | TGTGCCAGCCGCCCCCGGGAATCCTCCTACGAGCAGTACTTC | CASRPRESSYEQYF
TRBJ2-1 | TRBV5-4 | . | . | TGTGCCAGCAGCTTGGAAGGGAATGAGCAGTTCTTC | CASSLEGNEQFF
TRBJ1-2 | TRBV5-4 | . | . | TGTGCCAGCAGCTCCGAAGCGAACTATGGCTACACCTTC | CASSSEANYGYTF
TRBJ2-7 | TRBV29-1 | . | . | TGCAGCGTTCAAGGGAGAGGCTACGAGCAGTACTTC | CSVQGRGYEQYF
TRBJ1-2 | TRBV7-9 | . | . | TGTGCCAGCAGCCTAGCCGGGGGCATAGATGGCTACACCTTC | CASSLAGGIDGYTF
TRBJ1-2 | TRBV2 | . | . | TGTGCCAGCAGTGAGCCCGGCTACTATGGCTACACCTTC | CASSEPGYYGYTF
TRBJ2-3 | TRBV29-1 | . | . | TGCAGCGTTGGTCAACGCCTTAGCACAGATACGCAGTATTTT | CSVGQRLSTDTQYF
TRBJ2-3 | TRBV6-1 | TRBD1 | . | TGTGCCAGCAGTGAGAACACAGGGGGGCCAGATACGCAGTATTTT | CASSENTGGPDTQYF
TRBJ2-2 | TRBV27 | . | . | TGTGCCAGCAGTTTAGGACTACGCGGGGAGCTGTTTTTT | CASSLGLRGELFF
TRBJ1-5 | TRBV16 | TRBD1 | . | TGTGCCAGCAGTCTTAGGGACAGGGGGCAGCCCCAGCATTTT | CASSLRDRGQPQHF
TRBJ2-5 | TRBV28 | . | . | TGTGCCAGCAGTCGGACTGGAGCTAACCAAGAGACCCAGTACTTC | CASSRTGANQETQYF
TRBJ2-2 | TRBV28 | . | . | TGTGCCAGCAGTCAAGCAGGGGGGCGTACCGGGGAGCTGTTTTTT | CASSQAGGRTGELFF
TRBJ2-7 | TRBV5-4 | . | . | TGTGCCAGCAGCCCCGGAGTTCCCCACTACGAGCAGTACTTC | CASSPGVPHYEQYF
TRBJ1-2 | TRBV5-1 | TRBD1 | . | TGCGCCAGCAGCTTCCAGGACAGGGGCTATGGCTACACCTTC | CASSFQDRGYGYTF
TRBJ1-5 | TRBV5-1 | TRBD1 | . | TGCGCCAGCAGCTTCACAGGGGATCAGCCCCAGCATTTT | CASSFTGDQPQHF
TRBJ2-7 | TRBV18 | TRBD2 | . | TGTGCCAGCTCACCCCAGGATAGCGGGGTCTACGAGCAGTACTTC | CASSPQDSGVYEQYF
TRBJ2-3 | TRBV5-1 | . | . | TGCGCCAGCCGAAGCTTGGAAAGGATACAGAGCACAGATACGCAGTATTTT | CASRSLERIQSTDTQYF
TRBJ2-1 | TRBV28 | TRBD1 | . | TGTGCCAGCAGGACAGGGGGGACGAGTGAGCAGTTCTTC | CASRTGGTSEQFF
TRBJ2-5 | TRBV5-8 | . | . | TGTGCCAGCAGTTTTTCTTGGAAACAAGAGACCCAGTACTTC | CASSFSWKQETQYF
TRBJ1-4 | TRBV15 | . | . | TGTGCCACCAGCAGGGGGACTTTTGGCACAGGAAATGAAAAACTGTTTTTT | CATSRGTFGTGNEKLFF
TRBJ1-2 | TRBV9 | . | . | TGTGCCAGCAGCGGCGGGACGGATCCATATGGCTACACCTTC | CASSGGTDPYGYTF
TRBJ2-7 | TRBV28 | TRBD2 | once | TGTGCCAGCAGGGACTTGACTAGCGGGAGCCTCTACGAGCAGTACTTC | CASRDLTSGSLYEQYF
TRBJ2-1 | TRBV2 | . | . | TGTGCCAGCAGGACGGACTACAATGAGCAGTTCTTC | CASRTDYNEQFF
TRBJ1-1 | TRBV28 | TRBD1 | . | TGTGCCAGCAGCATACCGACAGGGACCACTGAAGCTTTCTTT | CASSIPTGTTEAFF
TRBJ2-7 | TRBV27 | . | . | TGTGCCAGCGGGAGGGACACATCTTACGAGCAGTACTTC | CASGRDTSYEQYF
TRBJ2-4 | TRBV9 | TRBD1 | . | TGTGCCAGCAGCGTAGTGCAGGGGGCGTCTTTAGACATTCAGTACTTC | CASSVVQGASLDIQYF
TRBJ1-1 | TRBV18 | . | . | TGTGCCAGCTCAAAACGCGGGGGGCCGGTAGACACTGAAGCTTTCTTT | CASSKRGGPVDTEAFF
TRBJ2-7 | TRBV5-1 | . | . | TGCGCCAGCAGCTTGAGGTGGGGTCCGGGAAAGGGCGAGCAGTACTTC | CASSLRWGPGKGEQYF
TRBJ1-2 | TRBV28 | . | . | TGTGCCAGCCGGCCCGACAGCATATCTAACTATGGCTACACCTTC | CASRPDSISNYGYTF
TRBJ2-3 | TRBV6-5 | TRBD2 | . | TGTGCCAGCAGTTCCGGACTAGCGGGAAGCACAGATACGCAGTATTTT | CASSSGLAGSTDTQYF
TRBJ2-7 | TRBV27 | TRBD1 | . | TGTGCCAGCAGACGACAGGGGGCAAGCTACGAGCAGTACTTC | CASRRQGASYEQYF
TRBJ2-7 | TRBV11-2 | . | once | TGTGCCAGCAGCTCCGGGACTGCAACCTACGAGCAGTACTTC | CASSSGTATYEQYF
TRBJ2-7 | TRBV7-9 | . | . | TGTGCCAGCAGCTTTCCCTTTTTAGGGTCTAACGAGCAGTACTTC | CASSFPFLGSNEQYF
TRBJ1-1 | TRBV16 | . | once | TGTGCCAGCAGCCAATGGGCAGGGCGGGGCACTGAAGCTTTCTTT | CASSQWAGRGTEAFF
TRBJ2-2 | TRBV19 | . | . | TGTGCCAGTAGTATAGTCGGGGGAGGGGGACCCACCGGGGAGCTGTTTTTT | CASSIVGGGGPTGELFF
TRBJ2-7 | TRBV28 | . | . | TGTGCCAGCAGTTTAAGGTTGCGAGACAGATACGAATTGTCCGACGAGCAGTACTTC | CASSLRLRDRYELSDEQYF
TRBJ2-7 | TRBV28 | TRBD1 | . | TGTGCCAGCAGTTCCCACGGACAGGGAGATTCCTACGAGCAGTACTTC | CASSSHGQGDSYEQYF
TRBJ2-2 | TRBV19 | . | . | TGTGCCAGTAGTATAGGAGGGGAGATCACCGGGGAGCTGTTTTTT | CASSIGGEITGELFF
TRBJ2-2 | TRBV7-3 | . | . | TGTGCCAGCAGCTTAGTAGCGGCTACCGGGGAGCTGTTTTTT | CASSLVAATGELFF
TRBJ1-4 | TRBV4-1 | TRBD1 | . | TGCGCCAGCAGCCCAGGGGGCGTTTGGAATGAAAAACTGTTTTTT | CASSPGGVWNEKLFF
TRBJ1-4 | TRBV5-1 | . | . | TGCGCCAGCAGCTTGGCCCGAACTGCCCCAGGGACGGGTGAAAAACTGTTTTTT | CASSLARTAPGTGEKLFF
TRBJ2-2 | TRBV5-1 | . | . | TGCGCCAGCAGCTTGAACAGGGACACCGGGGAGCTGTTTTTT | CASSLNRDTGELFF
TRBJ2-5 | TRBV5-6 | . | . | TGTGCCAGCAGCTTTGCGGGGCTGGAGACCCAGTACTTC | CASSFAGLETQYF
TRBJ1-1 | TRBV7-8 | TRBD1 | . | TGTGCCAGCAGCTTCCCAACAGGGGGCACTGAAGCTTTCTTT | CASSFPTGGTEAFF
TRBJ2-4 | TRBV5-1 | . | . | TGCGCCAGCAGCTTGGAGAACCCAGAAAACATTCAGTCCTTC | CASSLENPENIQSF
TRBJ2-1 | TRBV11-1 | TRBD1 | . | TGTGCCAGCAGTCCCGCCGGGACAGCGAACGCGTTCTTC | CASSPAGTANAFF
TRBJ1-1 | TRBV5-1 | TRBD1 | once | TGCGCCAGCAGCTTGGGTGACAGGGAAGACACTGAAGCTTTCTTT | CASSLGDREDTEAFF
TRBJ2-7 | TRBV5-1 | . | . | TGCGCCAGCAGCTTGGTGGGCCTTCCCCGCGAGCAGTACTTC | CASSLVGLPREQYF
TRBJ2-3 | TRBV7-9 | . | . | TGTGCCAGCAGCCCCCGTGGCAGTTCCACAGATACGCAGTATTTT | CASSPRGSSTDTQYF
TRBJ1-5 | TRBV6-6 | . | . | TGTGCCAGCAGTTCCCCGGGCCGGTCGGAGGGTCAGCCCCAGCATTTT | CASSSPGRSEGQPQHF
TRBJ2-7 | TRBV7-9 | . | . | TGTGCCAGCAGCTGGGGGGACGGGAGCCATGGTGAGCAGTACTTC | CASSWGDGSHGEQYF
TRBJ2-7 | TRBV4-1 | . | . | TGCGCCAGCAGCCCCCGACAGGTGAGCTCCTACGAGCAGTACTTC | CASSPRQVSSYEQYF
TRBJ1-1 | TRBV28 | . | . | TGTGCCATCTCCGACAGGCCGAACACTGAAGCTTTCTTT | CAISDRPNTEAFF